Following are 20 T cell receptor beta chains from one sample sequenced in a study of T-cell memory formation after mild COVID-19. Each CDR3 protein is one row after TCRdb ran MiXCR on the 5' RACE reads. The table records tens of thousands of distinct CDR3 sequences, 10% to 15% of them present only once. The sequenced sample was PBMCs or a T cell subset sorted from them (not recorded which). The receptor set was obtained from a man aged 18 to 30 who had mild COVID-19 (a few samples of this study predate the infection). Cell type and time point are not known.

The chain uses TRBV6-2 or TRBV6-3 and TRBJ1-5; D might be TRBD1 (5 bases). CDR3 length: 14 amino acids. The germline gives CDR1 MNHEY, CDR2 SVGEGT. Trimming cost V 2 bases and J 7 bases, with 12 bases left between them. For the CDR3, the DNA is TGTGCCAGCAGTTACGGGGCCCCCAACCAGCCCCAGCATTTT. This translates into CASSYGAPNQPQHF.

This clonotype was observed at least ten times. The V gene is TRBV10-3, the J gene TRBJ2-3; maybe TRBD2 (7 bases). Deletions cut 6 bases from V and 6 bases from J, with 28 bases between. Germline CDR1 reads ENHRY; CDR2 reads SYGVKD. The CDR3 is 18 amino acids. CDR3 bases: TGTGCCATCAGCCTGGGGGGGCTTCGAGCGGGGAGGGCGGATACGCAGTATTTT. Protein sequence: CAISLGGLRAGRADTQYF.

In its sample, this clonotype was seen many times. The gene calls are TRBV6-4 and TRBJ2-1, with TRBD2 matching over 10 bases. The V gene's germline CDR1 is MRHNA and CDR2 SNTAGT. The CDR3 extends over 15 amino acids. V trimming: 3 bases; J trimming: 4 bases; junction bases outside the gene matches: 3. The DNA of the CDR3 is TGTGCCAGCAGTGAAAAAGCGGGGGGGTACAATGAGCAGTTCTTC. This encodes CASSEKAGGYNEQFF.

This clonotype has at least ten counts. The chain couples TRBV6-6 to TRBJ2-7; D gene ambiguous. The CDR3 loop spans 13 amino acids. The V gene's germline CDR1 is MNHNY and CDR2 SVGAGI (reference sequence). V lost 8 bases and J 1 base, leaving 12 bases between the germline ends. CDR3 sequence (DNA): TGTGCCAGCGGAAGACCCAGGTCCTACGAGCAGTACTTC. This gives the protein CASGRPRSYEQYF.

This clonotype was found a few times. This rearrangement joins TRBV4-1 to TRBJ1-2; 8 positions agree with TRBD1. Germline assignment: CDR1 MGHRA and CDR2 YSYEKL. This CDR3 is built from 16 residues. Trimming took 1 base from V and 6 from J; bases not matched to a gene: 10. The CDR3 coding sequence is TGCGCCAGCAGCCAAGGCTTAGGACAGGGTCTAAATGGCTACACCTTC. Protein sequence: CASSQGLGQGLNGYTF.

Points on this clonotype: At one end the junction does not follow the germline gene, possibly because of a read error. V and J are TRBV24-1 and TRBJ2-3; 7 positions agree with TRBD2. Per germline, CDR1 KGHDR and CDR2 SFDVKD. The CDR3 covers 17 residues. CDR3 in amino acids: CATSDPGAAGRGDTKYF. The CDR3 DNA follows: TGTGCCACCAGTGACCCCGGGGCGGCAGGGAGGGGCGATACGAAGTATTTT.

DNA of the CDR3: TGTGCCAGCAGTAAGGGAAACACTGAAGCTTTCTTT. This sequence encodes CASSKGNTEAFF. J is TRBJ1-1 and V is TRBV5-5; D is ambiguous. CDR3 length: 12 residues. Germline V lookup: CDR1 SGHKS, CDR2 YYEKEE (reference sequence). V dropped 5 bases and J dropped 2 bases, with 7 bases sitting between them. The whole variable domain, remainder taken from reference TRBV5-5 and TRBJ1-1, is DAGVTQSPTHLIKTRGQQVTLRCSPISGHKSVSWYQQVLGQGPQFIFQYYEKEERGRGNFPDRFSARQFPNYSSELNVNALLLGDSALYLCASSKGNTEAFFGQGTRLTVV.

This sequence joins TRBV29-1 and TRBJ2-1; possible D gene TRBD1, 6 bases. The CDR3 totals 13 residues. V lost 6 bases, J lost 6 bases, and 15 bases lay in between. Per the germline V gene, CDR1 is SQVTM and CDR2 is ANQGSEA. The CDR3 loop is CSVDKDSVNEQFF. The CDR3 DNA reads TGCAGCGTAGATAAGGACAGCGTCAATGAGCAGTTCTTC.

The chain employs TRBV9 and TRBJ2-3; D may correspond to TRBD1 or TRBD2 (5 bases each). V lost 4 bases, J lost 2 bases, and 14 bases lay in between. This CDR3 has 15 amino acids. Germline V gene sequence: CDR1 SGDLS, CDR2 YYNGEE. The CDR3: CASSFRGADTDTQYF. CDR3 bases: TGTGCCAGCAGCTTCCGAGGGGCGGACACAGATACGCAGTATTTT.

This clonotype has at least ten counts. J is TRBJ2-2 and V is TRBV24-1; a possible D gene is TRBD1 (6 bases). Trimming removed 3 bases from V and 0 bases from J, with 13 bases in between. The germline CDR1 and CDR2 sequences are KGHDR and SFDVKD. The CDR3 runs 17 residues. In nucleotides, the CDR3 is TGTGCCACCAGTGATCAGGGGACGAGAGCGAACACCGGGGAGCTGTTTTTT. It codes for CATSDQGTRANTGELFF.

This clonotype came up a few times. Here the CDR3 DNA reads TGTGCCACCAGCAGATACACGCAGGGGGGCCCCGGGGAGCTGTTTTTT. This translates into CATSRYTQGGPGELFF. V usage is TRBV15 and J usage is TRBJ2-2; tentative D call: TRBD1 (7 bases). Germline CDR1 reads LNHNV; CDR2 reads YYDKDF (reference sequence). Trimming pared 2 bases from V and 6 bases from J, leaving 16 bases between. The CDR3 covers 16 residues.

The chain uses TRBV20-1 and TRBJ2-5; D may be TRBD1 (5 bases). CDR3 length: 14 residues. Per the germline V gene, CDR1 is DFQATT and CDR2 is SNEGSKA (reference sequence). The V gene lost 2 bases and the J gene lost 2 bases, with 12 bases spanning the gap. In nucleotides, the CDR3 is TGCAGTGCTAGACAGGGTCCCGCTCAAGAGACCCAGTACTTC. It translates to CSARQGPAQETQYF.

The chain joins TRBV7-2 to TRBJ1-1, with D unclear. Trimming cost V 7 bases and J 0 bases, with 18 bases left between them. Germline V lookup: CDR1 SGHTA, CDR2 FQGNSA. The CDR3 has 16 residues. CDR3 bases: TGTGCCAGCACCCCGGGGATAAACCGCATGAACACTGAAGCTTTCTTT. Translating gives CASTPGINRMNTEAFF. Drawing the rest from reference TRBV7-2 and TRBJ1-1, the complete variable domain is GAGVSQSPSNKVTEKGKDVELRCDPISGHTALYWYRQSLGQGLEFLIYFQGNSAPDKSGLPSDRFSAERTGGSVSTLTIQRTQQEDSAVYLCASTPGINRMNTEAFFGQGTRLTVV.

This clonotype was recorded a few times. This sequence joins TRBV9 and TRBJ2-3; D may be TRBD1 (5 bases). Per germline, CDR1 SGDLS and CDR2 YYNGEE. V dropped 4 bases and J dropped 2 bases, with 20 bases sitting between them. CDR3 length: 17 amino acids. The CDR3 DNA follows: TGTGCCAGCAGCTCCCAGTGGACCATACAGGACACAGATACGCAGTATTTT. This codes for CASSSQWTIQDTDTQYF.

This clonotype was seen only a few times. The chain links TRBV6-2 or TRBV6-3 to TRBJ2-7; D is possibly TRBD2 (5 bases). Germline V lookup: CDR1 MNHEY, CDR2 SVGEGT. V was pared by 4 bases and J by 1 base, with 14 bases between. This CDR3 comprises 15 residues. CDR3 sequence reads: CASSFWGGGSYEQYV. CDR3 nucleotide sequence: TGTGCCAGCAGTTTTTGGGGTGGCGGGTCCTACGAGCAGTACGTC.

J is TRBJ1-2 and V is TRBV5-1, with 7 bases identical to TRBD1. Germline trimming cut 3 bases from V and 3 bases from J; bases unmatched to any gene: 2. CDR1 is SGHRS and CDR2 is YFSETQ in the germline V gene. CDR3 size: 13 residues. The CDR3 coding sequence is TGCGCCAGCAGCTCAGGGGGTGACTATGGCTACACCTTC. Translation: CASSSGGDYGYTF.

This clonotype was counted ten times or more. This chain connects TRBV30 to TRBJ2-5, with D unresolved. Trimming pared 3 bases from V and 3 bases from J, leaving 11 bases between. CDR1 GTSNPN and CDR2 SVGIG come from the germline V gene (reference sequence). The CDR3 has 13 amino acids. Here the CDR3 DNA reads TGTGCCTGGAGAGGCGCAGCTGAAGAGACCCAGTACTTC. It specifies CAWRGAAEETQYF.

By share of the sample, this clonotype is medium-sized. The chain joins TRBV5-1 to TRBJ2-7; 8 bases are a match to TRBD1. The CDR3 has 15 residues. The V gene's germline CDR1 is SGHRS and CDR2 YFSETQ. J lost 3 bases, V lost 0 bases, and 5 bases had no gene match. The CDR3 region has the DNA TGCGCCAGCAGCTTGGGTGGACAGGGCCACTACGAGCAGTACGTC. It codes for CASSLGGQGHYEQYV.

This clonotype was observed at least ten times. The V and J genes are TRBV7-2 and TRBJ2-7, with D perhaps TRBD2 (5 bases). Germline V CDR1 and CDR2: SGHTA, FQGNSA. This CDR3 comprises 14 residues. Trimming pared 3 bases from V and 2 bases from J, leaving 11 bases between. The DNA of the CDR3 is TGTGCCAGCAGCTTTCTAGCAGGTCCCTACGAGCAGTACTTC. It translates to CASSFLAGPYEQYF.

There are a few counts of this clonotype. DNA for the CDR3: TGTGCCAGCAGTTCCAACATCAGGGGGCTAAAAAATGAAAAACTGTTTTTT. It encodes CASSSNIRGLKNEKLFF. The rearrangement links TRBV6-5 to TRBJ1-4, with 8 bases matching TRBD1. The CDR3 runs to 17 residues. V lost 4 bases and J lost 5; bases outside the gene matches: 12. The V gene's germline CDR1 is MNHEY and CDR2 SVGAGI.